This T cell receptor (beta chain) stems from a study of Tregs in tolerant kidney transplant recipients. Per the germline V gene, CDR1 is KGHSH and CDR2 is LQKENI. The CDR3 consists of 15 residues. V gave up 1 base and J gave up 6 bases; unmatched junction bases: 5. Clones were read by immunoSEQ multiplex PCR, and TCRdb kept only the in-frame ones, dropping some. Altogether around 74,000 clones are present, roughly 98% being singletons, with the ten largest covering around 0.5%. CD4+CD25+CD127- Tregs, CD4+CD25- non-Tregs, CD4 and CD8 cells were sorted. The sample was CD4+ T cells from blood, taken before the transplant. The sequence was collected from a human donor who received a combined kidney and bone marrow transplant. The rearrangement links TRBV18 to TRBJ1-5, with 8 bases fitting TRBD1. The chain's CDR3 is CASSPLTGVGQPQHF. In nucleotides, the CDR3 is TGTGCCAGCTCACCACTGACAGGGGTTGGTCAGCCCCAGCATTTT.